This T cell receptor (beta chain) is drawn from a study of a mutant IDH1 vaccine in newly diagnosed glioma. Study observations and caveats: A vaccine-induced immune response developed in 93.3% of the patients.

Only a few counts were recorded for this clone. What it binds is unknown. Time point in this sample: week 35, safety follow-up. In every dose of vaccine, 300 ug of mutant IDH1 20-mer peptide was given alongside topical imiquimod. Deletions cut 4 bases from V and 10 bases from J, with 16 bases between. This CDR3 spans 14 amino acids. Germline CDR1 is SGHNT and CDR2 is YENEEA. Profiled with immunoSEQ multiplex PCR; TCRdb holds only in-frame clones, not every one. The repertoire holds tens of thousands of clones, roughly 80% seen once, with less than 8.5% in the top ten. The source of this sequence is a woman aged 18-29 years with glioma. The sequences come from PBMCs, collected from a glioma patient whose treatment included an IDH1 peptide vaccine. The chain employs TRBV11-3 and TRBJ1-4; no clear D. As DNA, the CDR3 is TGTGCCAGCAGCTCCGGAGCCGTTTCGGGAAAACTGTTTTTT. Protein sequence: CASSSGAVSGKLFF.